This T cell receptor beta chain was sequenced in a study of shared T cell receptors in the human thymus. Germline V CDR1 and CDR2: MNHNY, SVGAGI (reference sequence). The V and J ends lost 2 bases and 2 bases, in that order; junction bases with no gene match: 0. The CDR3 is 16 residues long. This clone was picked up a small number of times. Libraries were prepared by immunoSEQ multiplex PCR; TCRdb keeps only in-frame clonotypes and omits some of them. Here the sample spans hundreds of thousands of clones, around 87% being singletons. The same specimen was also included in a second study, on human thymus T cells. That study adds: In corrective heart surgery, resections were taken, and these provided the thymus tissue. Usage of V and J genes appeared biased in thymic and blood repertoires. Unrelated people showed highly overlapping thymic repertoires, related research reported.

The specimen was thymocytes. The V and J genes are TRBV6-6 and TRBJ2-6; TRBD1 matches 10 bases. This clonotype was obtained from a boy younger than two with a congenital heart defect. As DNA, the CDR3 is TGTGCCAGCAGTTACGACAGGGGGCCTGGGGCCAACGTCCTGACTTTC. This sequence encodes CASSYDRGPGANVLTF.